These 2 T cell receptor beta chains were sequenced from one sample in a study of T cell responses to AZD1222 COVID-19 vaccine. The method was immunoSEQ multiplex PCR; TCRdb's version includes in-frame clones alone and lacks a portion of them. Of roughly 130,000 clones listed, over 85% were seen once; the top ten hold 0.85% to 1.3%. The specimen was peripheral blood, collected 28 days after the second AZD1222 dose. The receptors were sampled from an adult who received the AZD1222 COVID-19 vaccine.

This clone has a handful of counts. The chain employs TRBV5-1 and TRBJ2-7, with TRBD2 matching over 11 bases. V lost 4 bases and J lost 4; bases outside the gene matches: 13. Germline lookup yields CDR1 SGHRS and CDR2 YFSETQ. The CDR3 has 17 residues. This chain's CDR3 is CASSPDRLAGTRYEQYF. The CDR3 DNA reads as TGCGCCAGCAGCCCCGACAGACTAGCGGGGACCCGATACGAGCAGTACTTC. The full variable domain, its missing parts supplied by reference TRBV5-1 and TRBJ2-7, is KAGVTQTPRYLIKTRGQQVTLSCSPISGHRSVSWYQQTPGQGLQFLFEYFSETQRNKGNFPGRFSGRQFSNSRSEMNVSTLELGDSALYLCASSPDRLAGTRYEQYFGPGTRLTVT.

The chain joins TRBV11-3 to TRBJ2-7; either TRBD1 or TRBD2 may fit D (5 bases each). Germline V gene sequence: CDR1 SGHNT, CDR2 YENEEA. The V and J ends lost 0 bases and 9 bases respectively, with 12 bases between them. CDR3 size: 13 residues. Here the CDR3 reads CASSLDHGGAQYF. DNA of the CDR3: TGTGCCAGCAGCTTAGATCATGGGGGAGCGCAGTACTTC.